A selection of T cell receptor beta chains follows, all from one sample in a study of CD8 T cells in ankylosing spondylitis. Each CDR3 protein gets one entry after TCRdb re-called the 5' RACE reads with MiXCR. The sample carries about 460,000 distinct CDR3 sequences, about 5% recorded once. The sequenced sample was blood, either unsorted or a sorted T cell fraction (not recorded which). All receptors come from a male donor with ankylosing spondylitis. CDR3s include the opening cysteine and the closing phenylalanine or tryptophan. D genes are given only for firm matches. Not all rows give a size; the values are once, few, many and, for expanded clones, a class.

size: many; J: TRBJ2-3; V: TRBV9; D: -; DNA: TGTGCCAGCAGCCCCTGGAGAGATACGCAGTATTTT; CDR3: CASSPWRDTQYF
size: many; J: TRBJ1-4; V: TRBV20-1; D: -; DNA: TGCAGCGCCAAACCCTATAATGAAAAACTGTTTTTT; CDR3: CSAKPYNEKLFF
size: many; J: TRBJ2-5; V: TRBV12-5; D: -; DNA: TGTGCTAGTGCGCCTCCAACAGGGCGGCAGTTCCAAGAGACCCAGTACTTC; CDR3: CASAPPTGRQFQETQYF
size: many; J: TRBJ2-7; V: TRBV4-2; D: -; DNA: TGTGCCAGCAGCCAAGGCACCCACGAGCAGTACTTC; CDR3: CASSQGTHEQYF
size: few; J: TRBJ1-3; V: TRBV7-9; D: -; DNA: TGTGCCAGCAGCTTAGCTTGGCGGGCTGGAAACACCATATATTTT; CDR3: CASSLAWRAGNTIYF
size: many; J: TRBJ1-1; V: TRBV6-5; D: -; DNA: TGTGCCAGCAGTTACCATGGACAGTCTGAAGCTTTCTTT; CDR3: CASSYHGQSEAFF
size: -; J: TRBJ2-6; V: TRBV11-2; D: -; DNA: TGTGCCAGCAGCCTTCGGATTAACGGGGCCAACGTCCTGACTTTC; CDR3: CASSLRINGANVLTF
size: few; J: TRBJ2-5; V: TRBV7-6; D: -; DNA: TGTGCCAGCAGCCCCCAAGTTTGGGGGGAGACCCAGTACTTC; CDR3: CASSPQVWGETQYF
size: many; J: TRBJ2-1; V: TRBV12-3/TRBV12-4; D: TRBD2; DNA: TGTGCCAGCAGTTACAGCGGGAGTTTCCGGGATGAGCAGTTCTTC; CDR3: CASSYSGSFRDEQFF
size: many; J: TRBJ2-3; V: TRBV7-2; D: TRBD2; DNA: TGTGCCAGCAGCCCCCAGCGGGGACGTACGCAGTATTTT; CDR3: CASSPQRGRTQYF
size: many; J: TRBJ2-1; V: TRBV20-1; D: TRBD1; DNA: TGCAGTGCTAGACCAGGGGGCGCCTACAATGAGCAGTTCTTC; CDR3: CSARPGGAYNEQFF
size: many; J: TRBJ1-6; V: TRBV4-3; D: -; DNA: TGCGCCAGCAGCCAAGAACCGGCCAGGCACTCCTATAATTCACCCCTCCACTTT; CDR3: CASSQEPARHSYNSPLHF
size: many; J: TRBJ2-3; V: TRBV10-3; D: -; DNA: TGTGCCATCAGTGGAACCCTAGCTACAAGCACAGATACGCAGTATTTT; CDR3: CAISGTLATSTDTQYF
size: many; J: TRBJ2-1; V: TRBV20-1; D: TRBD2; DNA: TGCAGTGCTAGAGTGGCGGGGGGTACCAATGAGCAGTTCTTC; CDR3: CSARVAGGTNEQFF
size: many; J: TRBJ2-7; V: TRBV6-1; D: -; DNA: TGTGCCAGCAGTCGGACACCCTCCTACGAGCAGTACTTC; CDR3: CASSRTPSYEQYF
size: many; J: TRBJ2-5; V: TRBV20-1; D: TRBD2; DNA: TGCAGTGCCCTGCTAGCGGGGGTGAACTGGGAGACCCAGTACTTC; CDR3: CSALLAGVNWETQYF
size: -; J: TRBJ2-5; V: TRBV7-3; D: -; DNA: TGTGCCAGCAGCCCTACGGACGCTCAAGAGACCCAGTACTTC; CDR3: CASSPTDAQETQYF
size: -; J: TRBJ1-2; V: TRBV18; D: -; DNA: TGTGCCAGCTCCCCTACGGAGGTCTATGGCTACACCTTC; CDR3: CASSPTEVYGYTF
size: many; J: TRBJ2-1; V: TRBV6-2/TRBV6-3; D: TRBD2; DNA: TGTGCCAGCAGTTTCGCGGGGGTTGAGCAGTTCTTC; CDR3: CASSFAGVEQFF
size: many; J: TRBJ1-1; V: TRBV15; D: -; DNA: TGTGCCACCAGCAGAGAAAACACTGAAGCTTTCTTT; CDR3: CATSRENTEAFF
size: -; J: TRBJ2-1; V: TRBV20-1; D: -; DNA: TGCAGTGCTATAGGGACTGCGGCCTACAATGAGCAGTTCTTC; CDR3: CSAIGTAAYNEQFF
size: many; J: TRBJ1-2; V: TRBV28; D: -; DNA: TGTGCCAGCAGTTTCGGTCCTAATGACTATGGCTACACCTTC; CDR3: CASSFGPNDYGYTF
size: many; J: TRBJ2-1; V: TRBV20-1; D: TRBD2; DNA: TGCAGTGCTAGGCGGGGGACTTATGAGCAGTTCTTC; CDR3: CSARRGTYEQFF
size: many; J: TRBJ2-1; V: TRBV5-1; D: TRBD2; DNA: TGCGCCAGCAGCCTCGGACTAGCGGGGAGGGGTGAGCAGTTCTTC; CDR3: CASSLGLAGRGEQFF
size: many; J: TRBJ1-2; V: TRBV29-1; D: -; DNA: TGCAGCGTTGCCAGGGCCTCCTATGGCTACACCTTC; CDR3: CSVARASYGYTF
size: many; J: TRBJ2-1; V: TRBV9; D: -; DNA: TGTGCCAGCAGCGTAGACAGGTACTACAATGAGCAGTTCTTC; CDR3: CASSVDRYYNEQFF
size: few; J: TRBJ2-5; V: TRBV4-1; D: TRBD2; DNA: TGCGCCAGCAGCCGACTGTCGGTTGCGGGAGCAGGGGAGACCCAGTACTTC; CDR3: CASSRLSVAGAGETQYF
size: many; J: TRBJ2-6; V: TRBV7-9; D: -; DNA: TGTGCCAGCAGCCTCGACGGGGGCATCCTGACTTTC; CDR3: CASSLDGGILTF
size: many; J: TRBJ2-2; V: TRBV12-3/TRBV12-4; D: TRBD1; DNA: TGTGCCAGCGGCCCCGGACAGGACGCATTCGGGGAGCTGTTTTTT; CDR3: CASGPGQDAFGELFF
size: many; J: TRBJ2-3; V: TRBV4-3; D: -; DNA: TGCGCCAGCAGCCAAGAACCTTACGATACGCAGTATTTT; CDR3: CASSQEPYDTQYF
size: many; J: TRBJ2-2; V: TRBV11-2; D: -; DNA: TGTGCCAGCAGCTTACTCGGGGAGCTGTTTTTT; CDR3: CASSLLGELFF
size: many; J: TRBJ2-1; V: TRBV20-1; D: -; DNA: TGCAGTGCTAGTAGGGGATACGATTCCTACAATGAGCAGTTCTTC; CDR3: CSASRGYDSYNEQFF
size: many; J: TRBJ2-1; V: TRBV5-1; D: TRBD2; DNA: TGCGCCAGCAGCTGGACCAATAGCGGGAGGTACAATGAGCAGTTCTTC; CDR3: CASSWTNSGRYNEQFF
size: many; J: TRBJ2-5; V: TRBV5-6; D: -; DNA: TGTGCCAGCAGCTTGGCCTGGGGACACCAAGCAAGATACCAAGAGACCCAGTACTTC; CDR3: CASSLAWGHQARYQETQYF
size: many; J: TRBJ2-7; V: TRBV13; D: TRBD2; DNA: TGTGCCAGCAGCTTATCCCACCGACTATCGGGAGGACCCTACGAGCAGTACTTC; CDR3: CASSLSHRLSGGPYEQYF
size: many; J: TRBJ2-7; V: TRBV5-1; D: -; DNA: TGCGCCAGCAGCTTGGCAGGGTTCTCCTACGAGCAGTACTTC; CDR3: CASSLAGFSYEQYF
size: few; J: TRBJ2-3; V: TRBV11-2; D: -; DNA: TGTGCCAGCAGCTTAGTCCCCGTTAGCACAGATACGCAGTATTTT; CDR3: CASSLVPVSTDTQYF
size: many; J: TRBJ2-6; V: TRBV6-2/TRBV6-3; D: -; DNA: TGTGCCAGCAGTTTCAGGGCTGGGGCCAACGTCCTGACTTTC; CDR3: CASSFRAGANVLTF
size: many; J: TRBJ2-6; V: TRBV3-1; D: -; DNA: TGTGCCAGCACCACGGTTTCCGGGGCCAACGTCCTGACTTTC; CDR3: CASTTVSGANVLTF
size: many; J: TRBJ1-2; V: TRBV4-1; D: -; DNA: TGCGCCAGCAGCCGGAACCAGGGCACTAACTATGGCTACACCTTC; CDR3: CASSRNQGTNYGYTF
size: many; J: TRBJ2-7; V: TRBV20-1; D: TRBD2; DNA: TGCAGTGCTAGAAAGGCTAGCGGGGCCTCCGAGCAGTACTTC; CDR3: CSARKASGASEQYF
size: many; J: TRBJ2-1; V: TRBV28; D: TRBD2; DNA: TGTGCCAGCAGCACGCCGGGACTAGCACATCATAAGGGGTTCTTC; CDR3: CASSTPGLAHHKGFF
size: many; J: TRBJ1-1; V: TRBV20-1; D: -; DNA: TGCAGTGCTAGTCAGATCGGACTACGGGACCCCAAAAGGGGTGAAGCTTTCTTT; CDR3: CSASQIGLRDPKRGEAFF
size: few; J: TRBJ2-7; V: TRBV4-3; D: -; DNA: TGCGCCAGCAGCCCAAGTAGGGGGGGCAGATACGAGCAGTACTTC; CDR3: CASSPSRGGRYEQYF
size: -; J: TRBJ2-1; V: TRBV20-1; D: -; DNA: TGCAGTGCTACGGACAGAGGGGTGTACAATGAGCAGTTCTTC; CDR3: CSATDRGVYNEQFF
size: many; J: TRBJ1-5; V: TRBV20-1; D: -; DNA: TGCAGTGCTAGAAGGGACGGGAATCAGCCCCAGCATTTT; CDR3: CSARRDGNQPQHF
size: many; J: TRBJ2-3; V: TRBV7-9; D: TRBD1; DNA: TGTGCCAGCAGCTTATTTACAGGGGGCACAGATACGCAGTATTTT; CDR3: CASSLFTGGTDTQYF
size: many; J: TRBJ2-2; V: TRBV7-9; D: -; DNA: TGTGCCAGCAGCTTAATTTACGCAGGGGCCGGGGAGCTGTTTTTT; CDR3: CASSLIYAGAGELFF
size: many; J: TRBJ2-1; V: TRBV9; D: -; DNA: TGTGCCAGCAGCGTAGCACCCGGGGCAGTAGACAATGAGCAGTTCTTC; CDR3: CASSVAPGAVDNEQFF
size: many; J: TRBJ2-3; V: TRBV4-3; D: TRBD2; DNA: TGCGCCAGCAGCCATGGTGGGGGGGAGCGGTCCACAGATACGCAGTATTTT; CDR3: CASSHGGGERSTDTQYF
size: many; J: TRBJ2-2; V: TRBV15; D: -; DNA: TGTGCCACCAGCAGACCGGACAGACCAAACACCGGGGAGCTGTTTTTT; CDR3: CATSRPDRPNTGELFF
size: -; J: TRBJ2-3; V: TRBV18; D: -; DNA: TGTGCCAGCTCACCGCGTCCGCAGAGCACAGATACGCAGTATTTT; CDR3: CASSPRPQSTDTQYF
size: -; J: TRBJ2-7; V: TRBV24-1; D: -; DNA: TGTGCCACCAGTGATTTGCCCCGTCGCGTTGGGCAGTACTTC; CDR3: CATSDLPRRVGQYF